Presented here are 29 T cell receptor beta chains from one specimen sequenced in a study of T-cell reconstitution after alpha-beta-depleted transplantation in children. A library of TCRbeta sequences, prepared with unique molecular identifiers, was generated. TCRdb re-called the PCR reads through MiXCR, storing one row per CDR3 protein. The repertoire has 450,000 to 600,000 distinct CDR3 sequences, about 10% of them found once; the top ten carry 2%. The source was PBMCs, collected before TCRalphabeta/CD19-depleted stem cell transplant. Every receptor here comes from a child aged 2 to 10 with inherited bone marrow failure, due to receive a stem cell transplant.

This clonotype has a count of ten or more. The chain employs TRBV12-3 or TRBV12-4 and TRBJ2-3; D is uncertain. This CDR3 has 13 amino acids. Trimming took 8 bases from V and 2 from J, leaving 11 bases between them. The CDR3 DNA reads as TGTGCCAGCGGTACTACCTACACAGATACGCAGTATTTT. Protein: CASGTTYTDTQYF.

This clonotype was detected many times. V usage is TRBV7-2 and J usage is TRBJ1-2, with unresolved D. The V gene's germline CDR1 is SGHTA and CDR2 FQGNSA. The CDR3 consists of 15 residues. Between the trimmed V and J ends, which lost 0 bases and 0 bases, there was a span of 8 bases. This chain's CDR3 is CASSLARGTNYGYTF. CDR3 bases: TGTGCCAGCAGCTTAGCGAGAGGAACTAACTATGGCTACACCTTC.

The genes are TRBV7-2 and TRBJ2-3, with unresolved D. Trimming took 1 base from V and 15 from J, leaving 14 bases between them. Germline V gene lookup returns CDR1 SGHTA and CDR2 FQGNSA. This CDR3 is 12 amino acids long. CDR3: CASSLGTRPIYF. CDR3 nucleotide sequence: TGTGCCAGCAGCTTAGGAACCCGCCCGATATATTTT.

Ten or more counts support this clonotype. This sequence joins TRBV28 and TRBJ2-3, with TRBD2 matching 7 bases. Germline loops: CDR1 MDHEN, CDR2 SYDVKM. J lost 2 bases, V lost 4 bases, and 9 bases had no gene match. The CDR3 totals 16 residues. CDR3 loop: CASSYPLAEITDTQYF. The CDR3 coding sequence is TGTGCCAGCAGTTACCCCCTAGCGGAAATCACAGATACGCAGTATTTT.

There are many counts of this clonotype. The chain uses TRBV24-1 and TRBJ2-3; possibly TRBD2 for D (6 bases). Looked up from germline, CDR1 is KGHDR and CDR2 is SFDVKD. The CDR3 sequence is 15 residues long. Deletions cut 4 bases from V and 1 base from J, with 11 bases between. In DNA, the CDR3 is TGTGCCACCAGTGAAACTAGCTTGGGCACAGATACGCAGTATTTT. This translates into CATSETSLGTDTQYF.

The rearrangement joins TRBV28 to TRBJ2-3, with D perhaps TRBD2 (5 bases). There are 15 residues in the CDR3. In germline, CDR1 is MDHEN, CDR2 SYDVKM. Between the trimmed V and J ends, which lost 3 bases and 4 bases, there was a span of 14 bases. Here the CDR3 DNA reads TGTGCCAGCAGTTTGTCCTCGCTAGCTGCAGATACGCAGTATTTT. The encoded protein is CASSLSSLAADTQYF.

Many counts were recorded for this clonotype. This sequence joins TRBV4-2 and TRBJ2-7; tentatively, D is TRBD1 (6 bases). CDR3 length: 15 residues. With 0 bases removed from V and 1 base from J, the gap between germline ends came to 10 bases. Looked up from germline, CDR1 is LGHNA and CDR2 is YNFKEQ. The CDR3 DNA follows: TGTGCCAGCAGCCAAGAGGGACATGTGTCCTACGAGCAGTACTTC. Translating it yields CASSQEGHVSYEQYF.

A few counts support this clonotype. The rearrangement joins TRBV27 to TRBJ2-1; 7 nucleotides agree with TRBD2. The junction had 5 bases not matched to a gene; V was cut back by 2 bases and J by 4 bases. This CDR3 is 15 amino acids long. CDR1 and CDR2 from the germline V gene are MNHEY and SMNVEV (reference sequence). CDR3 sequence (DNA): TGTGCCAGCAGTTTACGGCGGGAGTGGTACAATGAGCAGTTCTTC. It encodes CASSLRREWYNEQFF.

Points on this clonotype: This may come from a read error, since a much larger clone is one base off. The V gene is TRBV15, the J gene TRBJ2-1; no reliable D call. This CDR3 is 13 amino acids long. V lost 6 bases, J lost 8 bases, and 14 bases lay in between. From germline, CDR1 is LNHNV and CDR2 YYDKDF (reference sequence). CDR3 nucleotides: TGTGCCACCAGGACCCTGGCGGTCGATGAGCAGTTCTTC. Translation gives CATRTLAVDEQFF.

This clonotype was counted many times. The chain links TRBV4-2 to TRBJ2-1; 7 nucleotides agree with TRBD2. The germline gives CDR1 LGHNA, CDR2 YNFKEQ. The V segment lost 2 bases and the J segment 5 bases; nucleotides outside the gene matches: 12. The CDR3 is 17 amino acids. CDR3 region: CASSQIGPTSPDNEQFF. For the CDR3, the DNA is TGTGCCAGCAGCCAAATTGGGCCGACTAGCCCGGACAATGAGCAGTTCTTC.

The rearrangement joins TRBV12-3 or TRBV12-4 to TRBJ2-5, with 7 nucleotides matching TRBD1. This CDR3 is 12 amino acids long. The ends lost 5 bases at V and 7 bases at J; junction bases unmatched: 4. CDR3 loop: CASSRGLGTQYF. As DNA, the CDR3 is TGTGCCAGCAGTAGGGGGCTTGGGACCCAGTACTTC.

With respect to this clonotype: This may be a read error: a much more frequent sequence differs by one nucleotide. The V call is TRBV29-1, the J call TRBJ1-2; the match to TRBD1 covers 9 bases. The CDR3 has 18 residues. The germline V gene has CDR1 SQVTM and CDR2 ANQGSEA. The CDR3 region has the DNA TGCAGCGTTGAAGATCAGTTTTTTCAGGGACAGGGATGGGATGGCGACACCTTC. Its protein is CSVEDQFFQGQGWDGDTF.

This clonotype showed up many times. The genes are TRBV3-1 and TRBJ2-3; D is unclear. CDR1 and CDR2 (germline): LGHDT, YNNKEL (reference sequence). The CDR3 runs to 12 residues. The V end lost 3 bases, the J end lost 4 bases, and 5 bases lay between the germline ends. CDR3 protein: CASSHLADTQYF. The CDR3 region has the DNA TGTGCCAGCAGCCACCTAGCAGATACGCAGTATTTT.

Many counts were recorded for this clonotype. This chain uses TRBV28 with TRBJ2-1; no definite D call. Trimming removed 1 base at V and 6 bases at J, with 13 bases between. The germline V gene encodes CDR1 MDHEN and CDR2 SYDVKM. The CDR3 has 15 amino acids. CDR3 protein: CASSLSWGWVNEQFF. For the CDR3, the DNA is TGTGCCAGCAGTTTATCGTGGGGATGGGTCAATGAGCAGTTCTTC. Full variable domain (outside the CDR3, taken from reference TRBV28 and TRBJ2-1): DVKVTQSSRYLVKRTGEKVFLECVQDMDHENMFWYRQDPGLGLRLIYFSYDVKMKEKGDIPEGYSVSREKKERFSLILESASTNQTSMYLCASSLSWGWVNEQFFGPGTRLTVL.

This clonotype was observed many times. This chain joins TRBV11-1 and TRBJ2-4; the D gene is possibly TRBD2 (6 bases). V lost 6 bases to trimming and J lost 0 bases, with 21 bases between them. Looked up from germline, CDR1 is SGHAT and CDR2 is FQDESV (reference sequence). The CDR3 length is 18 residues. The CDR3 reads CASSVTRGISLAKNIQYF. CDR3 DNA: TGTGCCAGCAGTGTGACTAGAGGCATAAGCTTAGCCAAAAACATTCAGTACTTC.

This clonotype was detected many times. The chain links TRBV28 to TRBJ2-3; D may be TRBD1 or TRBD2 (5 bases each). This CDR3 region has 18 residues. Germline CDR1 reads MDHEN; CDR2 reads SYDVKM. V lost 3 bases and J lost 4, with 23 bases in between. Written as DNA, the CDR3 is TGTGCCAGCAGTTTGGGGACCCGATCTTGGGGTAATGCAGATACGCAGTATTTT. This gives the protein CASSLGTRSWGNADTQYF.

At least ten counts were recorded for this clonotype. This rearrangement joins TRBV3-1 to TRBJ2-5, with D hard to call. This CDR3 has 17 amino acids. Trimming removed 1 base at V and 5 bases at J, with 20 bases between. The germline CDR1 and CDR2 sequences are LGHDT and YNNKEL (reference sequence). The DNA for the CDR3 is TGTGCCAGCAGCCAAGTGGCCGACGCCTCCGGACGCGAGACCCAGTACTTC. Residues: CASSQVADASGRETQYF.

Ten or more counts support this clonotype. This chain uses TRBV4-3 with TRBJ2-3; weak D call: TRBD2 (6 bases). Trimming took 3 bases from V and 1 from J, leaving 14 bases between them. The CDR3 covers 16 residues. CDR1 and CDR2 from the germline V gene are LGHNA and YSLEER. CDR3 sequence: CASSHRDWGGTDTQYF. CDR3 nucleotides: TGCGCCAGCAGCCATCGGGACTGGGGTGGCACAGATACGCAGTATTTT.

A single count supports this clonotype. The chain recombines TRBV28 with TRBJ2-1, with D perhaps matching TRBD2 (7 bases). There are 17 residues in the CDR3. V gave up 2 bases and J gave up 3 bases, with 17 bases separating them. Germline V lookup: CDR1 MDHEN, CDR2 SYDVKM. DNA of the CDR3: TGTGCCAGCAGTTTAGAGTTCGGGGGGCGGGACTACAATGAGCAGTTCTTC. Amino acid sequence: CASSLEFGGRDYNEQFF.

This clonotype was recorded once. The chain uses TRBV4-2 and TRBJ2-7, with 14 positions matching TRBD2. V dropped 7 bases and J dropped 3; count of bases not matched to a gene: 8. Germline V gene lookup returns CDR1 LGHNA and CDR2 YNFKEQ. This CDR3 has 16 residues. CDR3 bases: TGTGCCAGCATACGTTGGGGGACTAGCGGGAGCTACGAGCAGTACTTC. Translating it yields CASIRWGTSGSYEQYF.

Details on this clonotype: This may be a read error, as it is one base from a much larger clone. Lacking the conserved final phenylalanine or tryptophan, this CDR3 likely reflects a read error. This chain connects TRBV7-2 to TRBJ2-1; 7 positions agree with TRBD2. The CDR3 sequence is 15 residues long. Germline lookup yields CDR1 SGHTA and CDR2 FQGNSA. V dropped 2 bases and J dropped 2; count of bases not matched to a gene: 3. The CDR3 sequence is CASSLPSGTYNEQFY. CDR3 in DNA: TGTGCCAGCAGCTTACCCAGCGGGACCTACAATGAGCAGTTCTAC.

As regards this clonotype: A much larger clone sits a single nucleotide away, making a read error possible. The rearrangement links TRBV4-3 to TRBJ2-1, with 10 bases aligning to TRBD2. V trimming: 0 bases; J trimming: 6 bases; junction bases outside the gene matches: 8. The CDR3 runs 17 residues. The germline gives CDR1 LGHNA, CDR2 YSLEER. The DNA for the CDR3 is TGCGCCAGCAGCCAAGATTATGGACTAGCGGAAGCCAATGAGCAGTTCTTC. Translating it yields CASSQDYGLAEANEQFF.

This clonotype was picked up many times. The J gene is TRBJ2-7, the V gene TRBV18, with TRBD1 matching over 9 bases. V was pared by 4 bases and J by 4 bases, with 11 bases of the junction left unmatched. Germline V gene sequence: CDR1 KGHSH, CDR2 LQKENI. The CDR3 has 16 amino acids. For the CDR3, the DNA is TGTGCCAGCTCACTATTAATCTCGGGACAGGGATACGAGCAGTACTTC. It yields the protein CASSLLISGQGYEQYF.

Ten or more counts support this clonotype. The J gene is TRBJ1-2, the V gene TRBV4-3, with D unclear. V was pared by 3 bases and J by 4 bases, with 18 bases between. The CDR3 length is 16 residues. Germline V gives CDR1 LGHNA, CDR2 YSLEER. The CDR3 nucleotides are TGCGCCAGCAGCCACATCGGAACAGTTGGTCTCTATGGCTACACCTTC. Translated: CASSHIGTVGLYGYTF.

This clonotype came up a few times. The chain has TRBV5-6 and TRBJ2-7; no clear D. Germline loops: CDR1 SGHDT, CDR2 YYEEEE. CDR3 length equals 14 residues. Trimming took off 2 bases at V and 2 bases at J, with 11 bases between the two ends. CDR3 in amino acids: CASSFHRLAYEQYF. The CDR3 coding sequence is TGTGCCAGCAGCTTTCACAGACTTGCCTACGAGCAGTACTTC.

This clonotype was detected many times. The rearrangement joins TRBV29-1 to TRBJ2-7, with D perhaps matching TRBD1 (5 bases). Germline values: CDR1 SQVTM, CDR2 ANQGSEA. Trimming took 4 bases from V and 2 from J, leaving 12 bases between them. This CDR3 spans 13 amino acids. For the CDR3, the DNA is TGCAGCGTTGCCAGGGTAGGGCCCTACGAGCAGTACTTC. Residues: CSVARVGPYEQYF.

This clonotype was detected only a few times. The chain has TRBV12-3 or TRBV12-4 and TRBJ2-1, with D possibly TRBD2 on 6 matching bases. V was pared by 5 bases and J by 3 bases, with 11 bases between. This CDR3 has 14 residues. The CDR3 region has the DNA TGTGCCAGCAGTGCCGGGACTCTCTACAATGAGCAGTTCTTC. Its translation is CASSAGTLYNEQFF.

This clonotype was seen ten or more times. The V gene is TRBV20-1, the J gene TRBJ2-7, with D possibly TRBD2 on 6 matching bases. The CDR3 totals 15 residues. Trimming left V 3 bases short and J 5 bases short, with 20 bases between. Germline CDR1 reads DFQATT; CDR2 reads SNEGSKA (reference sequence). CDR3 in amino acids: CSASHARVGSHEQYF. The CDR3 DNA is TGCAGTGCTAGTCACGCCAGGGTCGGGAGCCACGAGCAGTACTTC.

The gene calls are TRBV20-1 and TRBJ1-1, with D perhaps TRBD1 (6 bases). This CDR3 is 15 amino acids long. The V gene's germline CDR1 is DFQATT and CDR2 SNEGSKA (reference sequence). V lost 6 bases to trimming and J lost 7 bases, with 24 bases between them. This chain's CDR3 is CSATTGIPGAHEAFF. The CDR3 coding sequence is TGCAGTGCGACAACTGGGATTCCGGGGGCCCATGAAGCTTTCTTT.